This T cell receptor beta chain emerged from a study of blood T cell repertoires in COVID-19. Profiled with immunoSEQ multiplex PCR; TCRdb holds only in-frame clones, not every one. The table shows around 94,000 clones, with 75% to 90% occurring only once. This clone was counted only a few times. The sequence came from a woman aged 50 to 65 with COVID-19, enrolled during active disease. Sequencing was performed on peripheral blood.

The CDR3 region has the DNA TGTGCCAGTAGTTCTGGACAGGGGGCTTACGAGCAGTACTTC. Translating it yields CASSSGQGAYEQYF. This chain connects TRBV19 to TRBJ2-7; 11 bases are shared with TRBD1. The CDR3 is made up of 14 amino acids. V dropped 5 bases and J dropped 4; count of bases not matched to a gene: 4. Germline assignment: CDR1 LNHDA and CDR2 SQIVND (reference sequence).